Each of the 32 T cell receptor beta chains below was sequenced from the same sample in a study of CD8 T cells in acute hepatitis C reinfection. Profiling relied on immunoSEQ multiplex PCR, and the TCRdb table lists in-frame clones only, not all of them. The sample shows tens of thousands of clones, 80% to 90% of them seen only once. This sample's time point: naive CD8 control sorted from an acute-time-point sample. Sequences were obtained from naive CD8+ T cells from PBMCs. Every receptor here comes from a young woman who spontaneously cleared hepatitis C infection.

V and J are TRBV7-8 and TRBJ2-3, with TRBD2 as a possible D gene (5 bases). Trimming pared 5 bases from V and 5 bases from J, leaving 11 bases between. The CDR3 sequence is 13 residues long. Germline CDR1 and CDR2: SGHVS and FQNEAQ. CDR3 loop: CASSGEFRDTQYF. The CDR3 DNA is TGTGCCAGCAGCGGGGAGTTTAGAGATACGCAGTATTTT.

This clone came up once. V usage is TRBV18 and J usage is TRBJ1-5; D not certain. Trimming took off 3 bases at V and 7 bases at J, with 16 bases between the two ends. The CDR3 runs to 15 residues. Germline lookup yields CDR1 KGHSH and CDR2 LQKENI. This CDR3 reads CASSPRPGLEQPQHF. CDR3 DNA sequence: TGTGCCAGCTCACCGAGGCCAGGCTTGGAACAGCCCCAGCATTTT.

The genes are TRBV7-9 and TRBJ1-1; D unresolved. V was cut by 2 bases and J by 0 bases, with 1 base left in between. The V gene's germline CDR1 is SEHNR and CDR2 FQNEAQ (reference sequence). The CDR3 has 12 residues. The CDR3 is CASSLMNTEAFF. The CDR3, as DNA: TGTGCCAGCAGCTTAATGAACACTGAAGCTTTCTTT. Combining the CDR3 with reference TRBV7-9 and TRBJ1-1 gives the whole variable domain DTGVSQNPRHKITKRGQNVTFRCDPISEHNRLYWYRQTLGQGPEFLTYFQNEAQLEKSRLLSDRFSAERPKGSFSTLEIQRTEQGDSAMYLCASSLMNTEAFFGQGTRLTVV.

CDR3 coding DNA: TGTGCCAGCAGCCTAGAACTAGGACAAATGAACACTGAAGCTTTCTTT. This sequence encodes CASSLELGQMNTEAFF. The V call is TRBV7-9, the J call TRBJ1-1; D is perhaps TRBD1 (5 bases). CDR3 size: 16 residues. The germline gives CDR1 SEHNR, CDR2 FQNEAQ (reference sequence). Trimming pared 5 bases from V and 0 bases from J, leaving 16 bases between.

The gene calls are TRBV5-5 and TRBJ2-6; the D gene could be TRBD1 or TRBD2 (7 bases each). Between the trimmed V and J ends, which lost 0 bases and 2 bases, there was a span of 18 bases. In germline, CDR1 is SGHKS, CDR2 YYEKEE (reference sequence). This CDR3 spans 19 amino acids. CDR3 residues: CASSLVGRGREAGANVLTF. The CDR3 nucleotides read TGTGCCAGCAGCTTGGTTGGGAGGGGGCGAGAAGCTGGGGCCAACGTCCTGACTTTC.

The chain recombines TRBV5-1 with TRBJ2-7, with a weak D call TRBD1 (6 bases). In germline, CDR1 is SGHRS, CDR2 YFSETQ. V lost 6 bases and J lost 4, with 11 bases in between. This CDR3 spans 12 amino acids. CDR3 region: CASTGEYYEQYF. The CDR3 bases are TGCGCCAGCACAGGGGAGTATTACGAGCAGTACTTC.

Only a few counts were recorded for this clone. The CDR3 sequence is CASSLASLEAFF. CDR3 nucleotide sequence: TGTGCCAGCAGCTTAGCGTCCCTAGAAGCTTTCTTT. The rearrangement joins TRBV7-9 to TRBJ1-1; D gene unclear. V lost 0 bases and J 8 bases, leaving 7 bases between the germline ends. The germline V gene encodes CDR1 SEHNR and CDR2 FQNEAQ (reference sequence). The CDR3 contains 12 residues.

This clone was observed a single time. CDR3 coding DNA: TGTGCCAGCAGCCCGGGTGGGCTGGAGACCCAGTACTTC. As protein: CASSPGGLETQYF. The genes are TRBV7-9 and TRBJ2-5, with D unclear. The CDR3 is 13 amino acids. Trimming shortened V by 5 bases and J by 5 bases, and 12 bases separated the two germline ends. The germline V gene has CDR1 SEHNR and CDR2 FQNEAQ (reference sequence).

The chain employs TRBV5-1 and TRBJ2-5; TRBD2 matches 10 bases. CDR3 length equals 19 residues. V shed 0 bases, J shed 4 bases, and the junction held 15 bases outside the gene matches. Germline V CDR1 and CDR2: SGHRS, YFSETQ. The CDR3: CASSLAASGSGVDAETQYF. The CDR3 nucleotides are TGCGCCAGCAGCTTGGCGGCTAGCGGGAGTGGAGTCGATGCAGAGACCCAGTACTTC.

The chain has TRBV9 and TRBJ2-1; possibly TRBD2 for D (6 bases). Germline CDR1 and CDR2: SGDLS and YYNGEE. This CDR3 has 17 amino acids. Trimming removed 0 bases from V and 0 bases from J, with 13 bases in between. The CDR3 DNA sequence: TGTGCCAGCAGCGTAGTTGAGGCGGGAAGCTCCTACAATGAGCAGTTCTTC. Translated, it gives CASSVVEAGSSYNEQFF. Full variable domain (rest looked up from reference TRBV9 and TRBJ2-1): DSGVTQTPKHLITATGQRVTLRCSPRSGDLSVYWYQQSLDQGLQFLIQYYNGEERAKGNILERFSAQQFPDLHSELNLSSLELGDSALYFCASSVVEAGSSYNEQFFGPGTRLTVL.

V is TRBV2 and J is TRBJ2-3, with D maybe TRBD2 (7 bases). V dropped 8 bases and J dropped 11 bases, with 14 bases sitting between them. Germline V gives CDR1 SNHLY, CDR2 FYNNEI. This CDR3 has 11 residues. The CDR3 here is CASFSGTQQYF. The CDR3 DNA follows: TGTGCCAGCTTCAGCGGGACACAGCAGTATTTT.

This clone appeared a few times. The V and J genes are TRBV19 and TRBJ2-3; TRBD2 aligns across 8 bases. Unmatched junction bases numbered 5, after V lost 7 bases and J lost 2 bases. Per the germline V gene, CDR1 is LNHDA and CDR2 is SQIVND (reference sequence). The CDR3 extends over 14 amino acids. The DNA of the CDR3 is TGTGCCAGTAATCTAGCGGGCTACACAGATACGCAGTATTTT. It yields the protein CASNLAGYTDTQYF.

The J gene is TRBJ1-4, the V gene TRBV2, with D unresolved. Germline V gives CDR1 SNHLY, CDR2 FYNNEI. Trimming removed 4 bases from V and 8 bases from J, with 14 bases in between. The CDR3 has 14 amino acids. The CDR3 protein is CASSVILGGEKLFF. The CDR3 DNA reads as TGTGCCAGCAGTGTGATTTTGGGAGGAGAAAAACTGTTTTTT.

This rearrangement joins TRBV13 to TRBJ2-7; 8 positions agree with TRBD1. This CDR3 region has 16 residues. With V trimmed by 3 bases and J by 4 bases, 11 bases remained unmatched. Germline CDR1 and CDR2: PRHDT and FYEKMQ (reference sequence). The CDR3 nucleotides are TGTGCCAGCAGCTTGGGGGGCGGGACAGGCCTTTACGAGCAGTACTTC. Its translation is CASSLGGGTGLYEQYF.

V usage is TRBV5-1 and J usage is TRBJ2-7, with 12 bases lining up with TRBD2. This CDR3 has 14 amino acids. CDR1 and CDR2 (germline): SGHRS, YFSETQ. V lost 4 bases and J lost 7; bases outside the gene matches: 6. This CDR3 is CASSRRLAGVEQYF. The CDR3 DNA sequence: TGCGCCAGCAGCCGGAGACTAGCGGGAGTTGAGCAGTACTTC.

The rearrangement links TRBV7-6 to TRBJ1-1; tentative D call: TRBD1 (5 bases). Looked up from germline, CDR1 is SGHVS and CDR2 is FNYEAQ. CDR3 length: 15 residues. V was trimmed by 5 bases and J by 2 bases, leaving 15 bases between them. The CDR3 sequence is CASSEDGDSNTEAFF. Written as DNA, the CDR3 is TGTGCCAGCAGCGAAGACGGGGACTCTAACACTGAAGCTTTCTTT.

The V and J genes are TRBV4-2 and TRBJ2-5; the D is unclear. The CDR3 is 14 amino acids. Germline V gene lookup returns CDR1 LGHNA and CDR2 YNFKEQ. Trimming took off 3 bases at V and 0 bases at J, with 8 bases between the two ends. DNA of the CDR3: TGTGCCAGCAGCCAGACACCCTACCAAGAGACCCAGTACTTC. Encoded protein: CASSQTPYQETQYF.

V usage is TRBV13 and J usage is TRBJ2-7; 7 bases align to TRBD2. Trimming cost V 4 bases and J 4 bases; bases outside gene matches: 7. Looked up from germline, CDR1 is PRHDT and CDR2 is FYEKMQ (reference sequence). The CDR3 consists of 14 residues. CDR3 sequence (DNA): TGTGCCAGCAGCTCCGCGGGAGTCCCGTACGAGCAGTACTTC. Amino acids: CASSSAGVPYEQYF.

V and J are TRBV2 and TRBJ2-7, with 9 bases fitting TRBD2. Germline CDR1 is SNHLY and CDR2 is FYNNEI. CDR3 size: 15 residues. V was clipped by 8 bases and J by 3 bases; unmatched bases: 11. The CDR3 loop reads CASGGKREDLYEQYF. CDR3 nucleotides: TGTGCCAGCGGGGGAAAGCGGGAGGACCTCTACGAGCAGTACTTC.

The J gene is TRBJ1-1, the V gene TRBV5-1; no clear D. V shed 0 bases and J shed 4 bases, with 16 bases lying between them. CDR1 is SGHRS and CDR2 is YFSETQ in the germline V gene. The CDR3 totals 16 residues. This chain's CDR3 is CASSLGVVEGFTEAFF. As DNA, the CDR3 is TGCGCCAGCAGCTTGGGAGTAGTAGAGGGTTTCACTGAAGCTTTCTTT.

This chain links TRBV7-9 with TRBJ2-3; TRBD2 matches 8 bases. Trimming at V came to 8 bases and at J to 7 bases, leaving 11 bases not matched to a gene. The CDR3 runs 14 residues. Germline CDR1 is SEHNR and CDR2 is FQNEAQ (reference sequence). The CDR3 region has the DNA TGTGCCAGCCCTCCCAGCGGGAGAGAGAATACGCAGTATTTT. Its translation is CASPPSGRENTQYF.

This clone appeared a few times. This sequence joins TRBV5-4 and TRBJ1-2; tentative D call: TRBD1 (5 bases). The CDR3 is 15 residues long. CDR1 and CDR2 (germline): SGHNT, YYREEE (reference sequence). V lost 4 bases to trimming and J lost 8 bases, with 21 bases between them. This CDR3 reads CASSPSGSGVEGYTF. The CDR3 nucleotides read TGTGCCAGCAGCCCTAGCGGGTCGGGGGTTGAAGGCTACACCTTC.

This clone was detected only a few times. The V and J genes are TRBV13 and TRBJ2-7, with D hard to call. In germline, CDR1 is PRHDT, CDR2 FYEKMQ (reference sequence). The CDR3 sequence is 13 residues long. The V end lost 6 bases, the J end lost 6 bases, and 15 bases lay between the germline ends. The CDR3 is CASSPPSSSEQYF. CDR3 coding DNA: TGTGCCAGCAGTCCCCCCTCTAGTAGCGAGCAGTACTTC.

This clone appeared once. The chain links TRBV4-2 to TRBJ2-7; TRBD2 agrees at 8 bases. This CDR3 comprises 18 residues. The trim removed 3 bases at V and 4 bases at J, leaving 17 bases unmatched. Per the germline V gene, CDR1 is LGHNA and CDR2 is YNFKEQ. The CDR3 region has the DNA TGTGCCAGCAGCCATGAGGGTGGGCGAAGCGGGAGTTTGTACGAGCAGTACTTC. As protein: CASSHEGGRSGSLYEQYF.

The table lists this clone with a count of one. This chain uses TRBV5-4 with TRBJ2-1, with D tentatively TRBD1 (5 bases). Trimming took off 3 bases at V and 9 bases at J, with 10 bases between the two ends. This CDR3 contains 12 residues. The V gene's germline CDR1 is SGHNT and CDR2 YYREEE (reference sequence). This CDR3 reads CASSSHQGEQFF. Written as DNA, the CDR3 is TGTGCCAGCAGCTCACACCAGGGTGAGCAGTTCTTC. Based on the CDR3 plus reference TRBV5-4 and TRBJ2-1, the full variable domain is ETGVTQSPTHLIKTRGQQVTLRCSSQSGHNTVSWYQQALGQGPQFIFQYYREEENGRGNFPPRFSGLQFPNYSSELNVNALELDDSALYLCASSSHQGEQFFGPGTRLTVL.

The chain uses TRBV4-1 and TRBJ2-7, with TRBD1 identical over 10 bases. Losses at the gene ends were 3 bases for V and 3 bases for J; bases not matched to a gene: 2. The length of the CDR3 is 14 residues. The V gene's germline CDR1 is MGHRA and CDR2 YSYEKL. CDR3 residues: CASSHRDRGYEQYF. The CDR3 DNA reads TGCGCCAGCAGCCACAGGGACAGGGGCTACGAGCAGTACTTC.

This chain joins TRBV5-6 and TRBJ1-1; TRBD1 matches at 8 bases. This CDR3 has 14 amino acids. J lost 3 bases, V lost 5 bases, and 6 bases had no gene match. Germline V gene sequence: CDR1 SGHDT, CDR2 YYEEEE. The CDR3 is CASRRQGKDTEAFF. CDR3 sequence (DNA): TGTGCCAGCAGGAGACAGGGGAAGGACACTGAAGCTTTCTTT.

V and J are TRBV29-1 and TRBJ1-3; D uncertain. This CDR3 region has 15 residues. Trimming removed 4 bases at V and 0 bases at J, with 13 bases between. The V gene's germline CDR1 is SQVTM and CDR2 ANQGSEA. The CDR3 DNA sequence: TGCAGCGTTGTGATGGCAGGTGTCTCTGGAAACACCATATATTTT. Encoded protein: CSVVMAGVSGNTIYF. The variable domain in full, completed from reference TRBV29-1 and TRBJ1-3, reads SAVISQKPSRDICQRGTSLTIQCQVDSQVTMMFWYRQQPGQSLTLIATANQGSEATYESGFVIDKFPISRPNLTFSTLTVSNMSPEDSSIYLCSVVMAGVSGNTIYFGEGSWLTVV.

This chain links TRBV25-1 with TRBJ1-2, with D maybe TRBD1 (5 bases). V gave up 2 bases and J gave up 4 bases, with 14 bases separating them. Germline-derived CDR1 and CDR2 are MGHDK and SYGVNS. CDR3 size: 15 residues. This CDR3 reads CASSEGDGISYGYTF. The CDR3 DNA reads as TGTGCCAGCAGTGAAGGGGACGGAATTTCCTATGGCTACACCTTC.

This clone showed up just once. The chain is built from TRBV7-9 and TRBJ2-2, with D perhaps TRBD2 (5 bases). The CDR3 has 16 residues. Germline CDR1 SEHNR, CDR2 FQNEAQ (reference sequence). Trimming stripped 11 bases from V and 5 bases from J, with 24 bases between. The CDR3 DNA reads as TGTGCCTTTCTCCTATTTGACGGGAAAAAGACCGGGGAGCTGTTTTTT. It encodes CAFLLFDGKKTGELFF.

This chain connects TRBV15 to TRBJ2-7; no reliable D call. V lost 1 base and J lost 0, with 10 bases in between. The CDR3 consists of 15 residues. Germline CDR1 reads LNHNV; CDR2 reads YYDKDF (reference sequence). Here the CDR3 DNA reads TGTGCCACCAGCAGAGCTCCGATGAGCTCCTACGAGCAGTACTTC. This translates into CATSRAPMSSYEQYF. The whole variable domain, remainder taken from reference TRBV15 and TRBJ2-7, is DAMVIQNPRYQVTQFGKPVTLSCSQTLNHNVMYWYQQKSSQAPKLLFHYYDKDFNNEADTPDNFQSRRPNTSFCFLDIRSPGLGDTAMYLCATSRAPMSSYEQYFGPGTRLTVT.

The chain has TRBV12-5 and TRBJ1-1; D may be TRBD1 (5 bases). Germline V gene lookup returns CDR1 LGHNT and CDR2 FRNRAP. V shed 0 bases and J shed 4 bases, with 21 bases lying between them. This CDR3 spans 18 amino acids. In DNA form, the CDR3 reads TGTGCTAGTGGTTTGGTACTCGGGACCCACAACGGGATCACTGAAGCTTTCTTT. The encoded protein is CASGLVLGTHNGITEAFF.